The sequence of this T cell receptor beta chain was determined in a study of identical twins. TCRdb recomputed calls from the 5' RACE reads with MiXCR, one row per CDR3 protein. The sample holds 400,000 to 500,000 distinct CDR3 sequences, 13% to 15% seen once. CDR1 and CDR2 (germline): MDHEN, SYDVKM. The CDR3 runs 14 residues. J gave up 7 bases and V 2 bases, and 5 bases lay outside the gene matches. These data were likewise used in another study, on yellow fever vaccine responses in identical twins. According to that study: Twins' vaccine T cell responses were reported to seem partly convergent and partly personalized.

Sequenced: CD4+ T cells sorted from blood. This TCR was recovered from a woman aged 18-29 years in good health. The genes are TRBV28 and TRBJ2-7, with TRBD1 matching 10 bases. CDR3 protein: CASSLGQGGREQYF. CDR3 in DNA: TGTGCCAGCAGTTTAGGACAGGGGGGTAGGGAGCAGTACTTC. Based on the CDR3 plus reference TRBV28 and TRBJ2-7, the full variable domain is DVKVTQSSRYLVKRTGEKVFLECVQDMDHENMFWYRQDPGLGLRLIYFSYDVKMKEKGDIPEGYSVSREKKERFSLILESASTNQTSMYLCASSLGQGGREQYFGPGTRLTVT.